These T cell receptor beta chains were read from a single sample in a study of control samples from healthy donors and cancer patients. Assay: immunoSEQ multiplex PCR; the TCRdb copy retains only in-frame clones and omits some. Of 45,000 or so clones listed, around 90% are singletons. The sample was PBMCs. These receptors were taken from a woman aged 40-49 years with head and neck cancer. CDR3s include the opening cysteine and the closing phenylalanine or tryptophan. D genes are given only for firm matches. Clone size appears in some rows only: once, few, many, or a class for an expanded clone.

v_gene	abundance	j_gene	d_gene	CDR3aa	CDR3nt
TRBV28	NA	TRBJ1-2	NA	CASRGGGTANYGYTF	TGTGCCAGCAGGGGCGGGGGGACTGCTAACTATGGCTACACCTTC
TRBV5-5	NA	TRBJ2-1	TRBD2	CASSLVLAGGRNEQFF	TGTGCCAGCAGCTTGGTACTAGCGGGGGGGCGAAATGAGCAGTTCTTC
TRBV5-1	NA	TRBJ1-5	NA	CASSLAAGGPQHF	TGCGCCAGCAGCTTGGCAGCGGGGGGGCCCCAGCATTTT
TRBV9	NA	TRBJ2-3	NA	CASSVGVGEGTDTQYF	TGTGCCAGCAGCGTAGGCGTGGGAGAAGGGACAGATACGCAGTATTTT
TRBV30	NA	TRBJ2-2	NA	CAWSVLGNTGELFF	TGTGCCTGGAGTGTACTTGGGAACACCGGGGAGCTGTTTTTT
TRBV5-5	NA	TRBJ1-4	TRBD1	CASSTRQGAANEKLFF	TGTGCCAGCAGCACCCGACAGGGGGCGGCTAATGAAAAACTGTTTTTT
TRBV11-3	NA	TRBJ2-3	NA	CASSLGALSDTQYF	TGTGCCAGCAGCTTAGGCGCCCTAAGCGATACGCAGTATTTT
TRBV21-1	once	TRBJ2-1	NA	CASSLLAADNEQFF	TGTGCCAGCAGCCTACTAGCGGCCGACAATGAGCAGTTCTTC
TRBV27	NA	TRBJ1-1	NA	CASSQAWGSPEAFF	TGTGCCAGCAGTCAAGCTTGGGGGAGTCCTGAAGCTTTCTTT
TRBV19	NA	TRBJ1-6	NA	CASSSWDVIHF	TGTGCCAGTAGTTCCTGGGACGTTATCCACTTT
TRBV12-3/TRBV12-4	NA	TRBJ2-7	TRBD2	CASSNSGNYEQYF	TGTGCCAGCAGCAATAGCGGGAACTACGAGCAGTACTTC
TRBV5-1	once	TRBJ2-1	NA	CASSLKNEQFF	TGCGCCAGCAGCTTAAAAAATGAGCAGTTCTTC
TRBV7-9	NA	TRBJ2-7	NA	CASSLGRQGIYEQYF	TGTGCCAGCAGCTTAGGTCGGCAGGGCATCTACGAGCAGTACTTC
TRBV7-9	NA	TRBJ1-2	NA	CASSLALVYTF	TGTGCCAGCAGCCTAGCCTTGGTCTACACCTTC
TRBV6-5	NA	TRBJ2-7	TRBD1	CASRLRDSSYEQYF	TGTGCCAGCAGACTCCGGGACAGTTCCTACGAGCAGTACTTC
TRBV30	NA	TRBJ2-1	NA	CAWSPFQGEQFF	TGTGCCTGGAGCCCCTTTCAGGGTGAGCAGTTCTTC
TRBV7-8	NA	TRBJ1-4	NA	CASSPRSSGEKLFF	TGTGCCAGCAGCCCCCGGAGTTCGGGTGAAAAACTGTTTTTT
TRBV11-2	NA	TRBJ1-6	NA	CASSLFRDGDSPLHF	TGTGCCAGCAGCTTGTTCCGGGACGGAGATTCACCCCTCCACTTT
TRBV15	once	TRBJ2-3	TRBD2	CATSTKLKRLANIIGGTDTQYF	TGTGCCACCAGCACAAAGCTGAAGAGACTAGCTAATATTATAGGGGGCACAGATACGCAGTATTTT
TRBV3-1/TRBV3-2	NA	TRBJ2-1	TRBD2	CASSHPSGNSGDEQFF	TGTGCCAGCAGCCATCCTAGCGGGAACTCTGGGGATGAGCAGTTCTTC
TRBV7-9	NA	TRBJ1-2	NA	CASSSWDGPNYGYTF	TGTGCCAGCAGCTCTTGGGACGGTCCTAACTATGGCTACACCTTC
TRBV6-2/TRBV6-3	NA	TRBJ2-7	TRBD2	CASSPFPGLAGEKPYEQYF	TGTGCCAGCAGCCCTTTCCCGGGACTAGCGGGAGAAAAACCCTACGAGCAGTACTTC
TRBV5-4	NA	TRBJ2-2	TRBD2	CASSSPTSGGAPGELFF	TGTGCCAGCAGCTCTCCGACTAGCGGGGGCGCACCCGGGGAGCTGTTTTTT